A single sample gave rise to the 28 T cell receptor beta chains below, sequenced in a study of chemoradiotherapy in HPV16-positive cancers. Profiling relied on immunoSEQ multiplex PCR, and the TCRdb table lists in-frame clones only, not all of them. This sample has about 53,000 clones, with roughly 90% found just once. This specimen was blood, taken from a patient who underwent chemoradiotherapy. These receptor sequences come from a human donor with HPV-associated anogenital cancer.

V gene TRBV7-9 combines with J gene TRBJ2-3; 9 bases align to TRBD2. The CDR3 is 16 amino acids. Germline assignment: CDR1 SEHNR and CDR2 FQNEAQ (reference sequence). J lost 0 bases, V lost 5 bases, and 6 bases had no gene match. This CDR3 reads CASSQRLAESTDTQYF. The CDR3 nucleotides are TGTGCCAGCAGCCAACGACTAGCGGAAAGCACAGATACGCAGTATTTT.

This clone was recorded once. V gene TRBV19 combines with J gene TRBJ2-3; the D gene is possibly TRBD2 (6 bases). The V end was cut by 8 bases, the J end by 2 bases, with 14 bases between. The CDR3 length is 14 residues. The germline CDR1 and CDR2 sequences are LNHDA and SQIVND (reference sequence). Here the CDR3 DNA reads TGTGCCAGTCGGACGGGACTTAACACAGATACGCAGTATTTT. It yields the protein CASRTGLNTDTQYF.

The V gene is TRBV2, the J gene TRBJ2-1; TRBD2 aligns across 14 bases. Losses at the gene ends were 8 bases for V and 9 bases for J; bases not matched to a gene: 6. Germline V lookup: CDR1 SNHLY, CDR2 FYNNEI. The CDR3 loop spans 14 amino acids. The CDR3 loop reads CASWGLAGASEQFF. In DNA form, the CDR3 reads TGTGCCAGCTGGGGACTAGCGGGAGCGAGTGAGCAGTTCTTC.

This clone was observed a handful of times. The chain has TRBV7-3 and TRBJ1-1, with D uncertain. Germline CDR1 SGHTA, CDR2 FQGTGA. This CDR3 contains 13 residues. Trimming took 6 bases from V and 3 from J, leaving 11 bases between them. Here the CDR3 DNA reads TGTGCCAGCAGACAAGGGTACTACACTGAAGCTTTCTTT. Encoded protein: CASRQGYYTEAFF.

V gene TRBV9 combines with J gene TRBJ2-1; 10 bases map to TRBD2. The CDR3 contains 18 residues. V trimming: 1 base; J trimming: 10 bases; junction bases outside the gene matches: 17. Germline CDR1 is SGDLS and CDR2 is YYNGEE. The chain's CDR3 is CASSVSVSMGGLAMEQFF. DNA of the CDR3: TGTGCCAGCAGCGTATCGGTGTCAATGGGGGGACTAGCGATGGAGCAGTTCTTC.

This chain connects TRBV30 to TRBJ2-2; D is undetermined. This CDR3 has 14 amino acids. Germline assignment: CDR1 GTSNPN and CDR2 SVGIG (reference sequence). Trimming took off 5 bases at V and 4 bases at J, with 14 bases between the two ends. The DNA for the CDR3 is TGTGCCTGGGGTAGAAGGGATGTCACCGGGGAGCTGTTTTTT. It encodes CAWGRRDVTGELFF.

This clone showed up just once. V usage is TRBV10-2 and J usage is TRBJ1-5, with D perhaps TRBD1 (6 bases). Germline V CDR1 and CDR2: WSHSY, SAAADI. This CDR3 comprises 13 residues. Trimming pared 11 bases from V and 9 bases from J, leaving 20 bases between. CDR3 residues: CAAQTGTNWPQHF. CDR3 DNA: TGCGCCGCACAAACCGGGACAAACTGGCCCCAGCATTTT.

The chain is built from TRBV19 and TRBJ1-1, with D possibly being TRBD1 (5 bases). From germline, CDR1 is LNHDA and CDR2 SQIVND (reference sequence). This CDR3 region has 14 residues. V dropped 6 bases and J dropped 0 bases, with 11 bases sitting between them. The CDR3 DNA reads TGTGCCAGTAGCTCAGGGATCCTGAACACTGAAGCTTTCTTT. Translating gives CASSSGILNTEAFF.

This sequence joins TRBV27 and TRBJ1-3; 11 positions agree with TRBD1. The CDR3 has 18 amino acids. The J segment lost 0 bases and the V segment lost 4 bases, leaving 8 bases of the junction unmatched. CDR1 and CDR2 from the germline V gene are MNHEY and SMNVEV (reference sequence). In nucleotides, the CDR3 is TGTGCCAGCAGTTCTACTCGGACAGGGGGCTCCTCTGGAAACACCATATATTTT. Translating gives CASSSTRTGGSSGNTIYF.

V and J are TRBV20-1 and TRBJ1-4; tentative D call: TRBD1 (5 bases). This CDR3 is 11 amino acids long. The V gene's germline CDR1 is DFQATT and CDR2 SNEGSKA (reference sequence). V lost 5 bases, J lost 8 bases, and 9 bases lay in between. The DNA for the CDR3 is TGCAGTGCTGGGGACGAGGAAAAACTGTTTTTT. As protein: CSAGDEEKLFF.

This chain joins TRBV19 and TRBJ1-2; D gene ambiguous. V dropped 3 bases and J dropped 2 bases, with 13 bases sitting between them. Per germline, CDR1 LNHDA and CDR2 SQIVND (reference sequence). The CDR3 loop spans 15 amino acids. CDR3 sequence (DNA): TGTGCCAGTAGTATTGAAGGCAGGATGAACTATGGCTACACCTTC. Translated, it gives CASSIEGRMNYGYTF.

The chain employs TRBV14 and TRBJ2-3, with D possibly being TRBD1 or TRBD2 (5 bases each). Deletions cut 1 base from V and 5 bases from J, with 13 bases between. This CDR3 is built from 15 residues. Germline assignment: CDR1 SGHDN and CDR2 FVKESK. In DNA form, the CDR3 reads TGTGCCAGCAGCCAAGGACAGCGACGGGGAGATACGCAGTATTTT. Its protein product is CASSQGQRRGDTQYF.

The chain joins TRBV5-4 to TRBJ1-1; 12 nucleotides line up with TRBD1. Germline V gene lookup returns CDR1 SGHNT and CDR2 YYREEE (reference sequence). The CDR3 runs to 15 residues. V dropped 4 bases and J dropped 10; count of bases not matched to a gene: 11. The CDR3 nucleotides read TGTGCCAGCAGCCTTCCCACCGGGACAGGGGGCAGAGCTTTCTTT. Translating it yields CASSLPTGTGGRAFF. The entire variable domain, with the rest obtained from reference TRBV5-4 and TRBJ1-1, is as follows: ETGVTQSPTHLIKTRGQQVTLRCSSQSGHNTVSWYQQALGQGPQFIFQYYREEENGRGNFPPRFSGLQFPNYSSELNVNALELDDSALYLCASSLPTGTGGRAFFGQGTRLTVV.

The chain couples TRBV5-6 to TRBJ2-4; 8 positions agree with TRBD2. Germline lookup yields CDR1 SGHDT and CDR2 YYEEEE. The CDR3 sequence is 16 residues long. V shed 3 bases and J 2 bases; nucleotides not matched to a gene: 7. CDR3 sequence (DNA): TGTGCCAGCAGCTACCGAGCGGGAGTAACCAAAAACATTCAGTACTTC. Residues: CASSYRAGVTKNIQYF.

This clone was observed a few times. The V and J genes are TRBV28 and TRBJ1-5, with a tentative D call TRBD1 (5 bases). The V and J ends lost 4 bases and 7 bases respectively, with 14 bases between them. The length of the CDR3 is 14 residues. Germline assignment: CDR1 MDHEN and CDR2 SYDVKM. CDR3 sequence reads: CASSSPGGRQPQHF. The CDR3 DNA is TGTGCCAGCAGTTCGCCGGGGGGACGGCAGCCCCAGCATTTT.

The rearrangement links TRBV7-2 to TRBJ2-2, with TRBD2 identical over 8 bases. The CDR3 covers 15 residues. CDR1 is SGHTA, CDR2 FQGNSA, per germline. J gave up 4 bases and V 3 bases, and 4 bases lay outside the gene matches. CDR3 in DNA: TGTGCCAGCAGCTTTCGGCGGGGGGCCACCGGGGAGCTGTTTTTT. It is translated as CASSFRRGATGELFF.

This clone was counted a single time. The rearrangement joins TRBV7-9 to TRBJ1-4; a weak D match, TRBD1 (6 bases). Germline V lookup: CDR1 SEHNR, CDR2 FQNEAQ (reference sequence). The CDR3 is made up of 14 amino acids. V lost 4 bases to trimming and J lost 3 bases, with 9 bases between them. The DNA for the CDR3 is TGTGCCAGCAGCTACAGGGAACCTAATGAAAAACTGTTTTTT. Amino acid sequence: CASSYREPNEKLFF.

The chain is built from TRBV5-4 and TRBJ1-2; 12 bases are a match to TRBD1. Trimming took 4 bases from V and 7 from J; bases not matched to a gene: 5. CDR3 length: 14 amino acids. Germline CDR1 is SGHNT and CDR2 is YYREEE (reference sequence). The DNA of the CDR3 is TGTGCCAGCAGCGCGGGACAGGGGGCGGGTGGCTACACCTTC. This gives the protein CASSAGQGAGGYTF.

CDR3 nucleotide sequence: TGTGCCAGCAGTTCGCCGGGACTGGGGACTTTCTTT. Residues: CASSSPGLGTFF. V gene TRBV6-5 combines with J gene TRBJ1-1; possible D gene TRBD1, 5 bases. From germline, CDR1 is MNHEY and CDR2 SVGAGI. Trimming removed 4 bases at V and 12 bases at J, with 15 bases between. The CDR3 is 12 amino acids.

The rearrangement uses TRBV19 and TRBJ2-1; weak D call: TRBD1 (5 bases). Germline lookup yields CDR1 LNHDA and CDR2 SQIVND (reference sequence). CDR3 length: 13 residues. Deletions cut 11 bases from V and 2 bases from J, with 13 bases between. CDR3 sequence (DNA): TGTGCCCCATTCTGGGGCGCCTACAATGAGCAGTTCTTC. Protein: CAPFWGAYNEQFF.

In nucleotides, the CDR3 is TGTGCCAGCAGCTGGGCGGGCGTAGGTAGCAATCAGCCCCAGCATTTT. It yields the protein CASSWAGVGSNQPQHF. The gene calls are TRBV5-5 and TRBJ1-5, with D uncertain. Germline lookup yields CDR1 SGHKS and CDR2 YYEKEE (reference sequence). CDR3 length: 16 residues. V lost 3 bases, J lost 0 bases, and 13 bases lay in between.

The chain joins TRBV6-5 to TRBJ1-1; tentative D call: TRBD1 (5 bases). In germline, CDR1 is MNHEY, CDR2 SVGAGI. The CDR3 length is 12 residues. V lost 6 bases, J lost 3 bases, and 8 bases lay in between. The CDR3 loop reads CASSPGHTEAFF. DNA of the CDR3: TGTGCCAGCAGCCCGGGGCACACTGAAGCTTTCTTT.

The rearrangement links TRBV29-1 to TRBJ2-3; D ambiguous. The ends were cut back, 6 bases at V and 4 bases at J, with 17 bases in the middle. CDR1 and CDR2 (germline): SQVTM, ANQGSEA. The CDR3 extends over 14 amino acids. The CDR3 protein is CSVTDGFSPDTQYF. The CDR3 nucleotides read TGCAGCGTGACTGACGGTTTTTCACCAGATACGCAGTATTTT.

The chain employs TRBV2 and TRBJ1-5, with 8 bases lining up with TRBD1. Germline CDR1 is SNHLY and CDR2 is FYNNEI. The V segment lost 6 bases and the J segment 5 bases; nucleotides outside the gene matches: 9. The CDR3 is 15 residues long. Here the CDR3 DNA reads TGTGCCAGCAGGAAGGACAGGGTAACTGATCAGCCCCAGCATTTT. Translation gives CASRKDRVTDQPQHF.

J is TRBJ1-4 and V is TRBV19, with TRBD1 matching over 7 bases. Germline V gene data show CDR1 as LNHDA and CDR2 as SQIVND (reference sequence). The CDR3 sequence is 14 residues long. Unmatched junction bases numbered 8, after V lost 6 bases and J lost 7 bases. The CDR3 coding sequence is TGTGCCAGTAGCCCCGGGACAGTCGGTGAAAAACTGTTTTTT. It is translated as CASSPGTVGEKLFF.

This rearrangement joins TRBV7-2 to TRBJ2-3, with D perhaps TRBD2 (5 bases). V gave up 4 bases and J gave up 0 bases, with 17 bases separating them. The CDR3 is 17 residues long. Germline CDR1 reads SGHTA; CDR2 reads FQGNSA. CDR3 loop: CASSSAVASSSTDTQYF. The CDR3 DNA reads TGTGCCAGCAGCTCGGCTGTCGCTAGCTCTAGCACAGATACGCAGTATTTT.

The chain is built from TRBV7-3 and TRBJ2-1; 10 bases agree with TRBD2. The J segment lost 4 bases and the V segment lost 2 bases, leaving 2 bases of the junction unmatched. There are 15 residues in the CDR3. The germline V gene encodes CDR1 SGHTA and CDR2 FQGTGA. The CDR3 nucleotides read TGTGCCAGCAGCTTAGGAGCGGGAGGGTACAATGAGCAGTTCTTC. This codes for CASSLGAGGYNEQFF.

The chain combines TRBV7-2 with TRBJ1-4; maybe TRBD1 (5 bases). Germline CDR1 and CDR2: SGHTA and FQGNSA. V shed 1 base and J shed 5 bases, with 11 bases lying between them. The CDR3 is made up of 15 amino acids. The CDR3 is CASSLVGQMNEKLFF. The CDR3 DNA follows: TGTGCCAGCAGCTTAGTGGGGCAGATGAATGAAAAACTGTTTTTT. The full variable domain, with the rest looked up from reference TRBV7-2 and TRBJ1-4, is GAGVSQSPSNKVTEKGKDVELRCDPISGHTALYWYRQSLGQGLEFLIYFQGNSAPDKSGLPSDRFSAERTGGSVSTLTIQRTQQEDSAVYLCASSLVGQMNEKLFFGSGTQLSVL.